This TCR beta chain was found in a study of glioma-infiltrating T cells. The iRepertoire nested amplicon-rescue multiplex PCR amplified TCR alpha and beta CDR3s from RNA. One-step reverse transcription and amplification started from approximately 100-400 ng of tissue mRNA or PBMC total RNA. MiXCR, run by TCRdb on the multiplex PCR reads, gives a single entry per CDR3 protein. The repertoire holds about 93,000 distinct CDR3 sequences, with about 40% as singletons. Concerning this clonotype: The junction and the germline gene differ at one end; a read error may be behind it.

The germline V gene has CDR1 DFQATT and CDR2 SNEGSKA (reference sequence). The CDR3 consists of 17 residues. This sequence joins TRBV20-1 and TRBJ2-3; 8 nucleotides align to TRBD1. Sample: glioma tissue, nonneoplastic brain tissue, or PBMCs (not recorded which). This receptor was taken from a human donor with low-grade glioma or glioblastoma, undergoing nonglioma brain surgery, or in good health (not recorded which). In DNA, the CDR3 is TGCAGTGCTAGACCATCCGGACAGGGCGCTGGCACAGGTACGCAGTATTTT. Protein sequence: CSARPSGQGAGTGTQYF.